A single sample is the source of the 5 T cell receptor beta chains below, sequenced in a study of CD4 and CD8 cells across lung adenocarcinoma regions. Via MiXCR, TCRdb re-called the PCR reads, giving one row per CDR3 protein. Of nearly 9,500 distinct CDR3 sequences listed, approximately 46% were seen once; the top ten hold more than 45%. Sequenced input: CD8+ T cells from the margin of a lung tumor. The receptors stem from a female donor with lung adenocarcinoma. The CD4 and CD8 labels of this study may be unreliable.

The chain employs TRBV25-1 and TRBJ2-4; no reliable D call. Trimming stripped 5 bases from V and 3 bases from J, with 2 bases between. There are 11 residues in the CDR3. The V gene's germline CDR1 is MGHDK and CDR2 SYGVNS. The CDR3 sequence is CASSNKNIQYF. The CDR3 region has the DNA TGTGCCAGCAGTAACAAAAACATTCAGTACTTC. Full variable domain (rest looked up from reference TRBV25-1 and TRBJ2-4): EADIYQTPRYLVIGTGKKITLECSQTMGHDKMYWYQQDPGMELHLIHYSYGVNSTEKGDLSSESTVSRIRTEHFPLTLESARPSHTSQYLCASSNKNIQYFGAGTRLSVL.

The chain employs TRBV27 and TRBJ2-1; 9 bases align to TRBD2. Matching the DNA end better, TRBJ2-7 makes the J call doubtful. This CDR3 contains 15 residues. The germline V gene encodes CDR1 MNHEY and CDR2 SMNVEV (reference sequence). Here the CDR3 reads CASRMRGGGSYEQYF. The CDR3 region has the DNA TGTGCCAGCCGAATGCGGGGGGGGGGATCGTACGAGCAGTACTTC.

The chain uses TRBV4-1 and TRBJ1-1, with D hard to call. The V end lost 0 bases, the J end lost 1 base, and 12 bases lay between the germline ends. Germline CDR1 is MGHRA and CDR2 is YSYEKL. The CDR3 has 16 amino acids. The CDR3 here is CASSQDFGISNTEAFF. CDR3 bases: TGCGCCAGCAGCCAAGATTTCGGCATTTCGAACACTGAAGCTTTCTTT.

This clonotype was seen many times. The CDR3 region is CASSPRDRNTEAFF. The CDR3 DNA reads TGTGCCAGCAGCCCCCGAGATCGGAACACTGAAGCTTTCTTT. The rearrangement uses TRBV6-1 and TRBJ1-1; D is undetermined. The germline gives CDR1 MNHNS, CDR2 SASEGT. There are 14 residues in the CDR3. The ends were cut back, 6 bases at V and 1 base at J, with 12 bases in the middle.

The chain couples TRBV10-3 to TRBJ1-4, with 11 bases matching TRBD1. Germline CDR1 is ENHRY and CDR2 is SYGVKD. Unmatched junction bases numbered 11, after V lost 11 bases and J lost 0 bases. This CDR3 has 17 residues. The CDR3 sequence: CALGGTGGFATNEKLFF. Written as DNA, the CDR3 is TGTGCCCTGGGGGGGACAGGGGGATTTGCAACTAATGAAAAACTGTTTTTT.